These 22 T cell receptor beta chains share one sample of origin, sequenced in a study of tissue T cells after allogeneic stem cell transplantation. TCRdb's copy holds only in-frame clones and misses some; the assay was immunoSEQ multiplex PCR. Of around 50,000 clones in the sample, over 70% were seen once. Sequences were obtained from sorted cells pooled from one or two spleens. The receptors come from a pool of C57BL/6 mice in good health.

About this clone itself: The genes and germline here are from mouse. Sequencing ends 1 residue short of the CDR3 end; the germline J gene provides the rest. V is TRBV3 and J is TRBJ1-4; D is undetermined. Trimming cost V 1 base and J 6 bases, with 0 bases left between them. The CDR3 totals 11 residues. CDR1 is SNHLY, CDR2 FYNGKV, per germline (reference sequence). CDR3 DNA, as far as it was read: TGTGCCAGCAGCTTAGACGAAAGATTATTT. Translation gives CASSLDERLF. The whole CDR3 is CASSLDERLFF.

Comments on this clone: Genes and germline are mouse. CDR3 amino acids: CASSRDRNTEVFF. CDR3 DNA, as far as it was read: TGTGCCAGCAGTCGTGACAGAAACACAGAAGTCTTC. The gene calls are TRBV26 and TRBJ1-1; D is possibly TRBD1 (5 bases). With the read ending 1 residue before the CDR3 end, the germline J gene is used to fill in that end. From germline, CDR1 is KGHPV and CDR2 FQNQEV (reference sequence). The V end was cut by 4 bases, the J end by 1 base, with 7 bases between. This CDR3 comprises 13 residues.

About this clone itself: The gene names given are mouse names. The read terminates 1 residue before the CDR3 end, so the remaining end is supplied by the germline J gene. V usage is TRBV1 and J usage is TRBJ2-2; D is unclear. Germline V lookup: CDR1 NSQYPW, CDR2 LRSPGD (reference sequence). Trimming stripped 0 bases from V and 2 bases from J, with 7 bases between. CDR3 length: 15 residues. CDR3 bases read: TGCACCTGCAGTGCAGACAGGATCAACACCGGGCAGCTCTAC. Residues: CTCSADRINTGQLY. The full CDR3 sequence reads CTCSADRINTGQLYF.

In this sample, this clone turned up a few times. The germline and genes are mouse ones. The CDR3 end lies 1 residue beyond the end of the read and is filled in from the germline J gene. The J gene is TRBJ2-7, the V gene TRBV3; 9 nucleotides line up with TRBD1. Germline CDR1 reads SNHLY; CDR2 reads FYNGKV (reference sequence). The CDR3 sequence is 14 residues long. V shed 1 base and J 2 bases; nucleotides not matched to a gene: 0. The sequenced part of the CDR3 DNA is TGTGCCAGCAGCTTAGGGGACAGGGCCTATGAACAGTAC. Its protein is CASSLGDRAYEQY. The whole CDR3 sequence reads CASSLGDRAYEQYF.

In the case of this clone: Gene names refer to mouse genes. Read coverage stops 1 residue before the CDR3 terminus; the germline J gene supplies the remainder. The chain joins TRBV24 to TRBJ2-7, with 10 bases fitting TRBD1. The ends lost 1 base at V and 7 bases at J; junction bases unmatched: 1. This CDR3 spans 13 amino acids. CDR1 and CDR2 from the germline V gene are KGHTA and FRNEEI. Incomplete CDR3 DNA: TGTGCCAGCAGTCTGTTGGACAGGGGGGAACAGTAC. Translated: CASSLLDRGEQY. From start to end, the CDR3 is CASSLLDRGEQYF.

A note on this clone: All gene names here are mouse names. The read is 1 residue too short to cover the CDR3 end, so that end is filled in from the germline J gene. The chain is built from TRBV3 and TRBJ2-5; D possibly corresponds to TRBD1 (6 bases). The CDR3 extends over 13 amino acids. Between the trimmed V and J ends, which lost 6 bases and 5 bases, there was a span of 12 bases. Germline assignment: CDR1 SNHLY and CDR2 FYNGKV (reference sequence). The CDR3 here is CASSHRVRDTQYF. The sequenced part of the CDR3 DNA is TGTGCCAGCAGTCACAGGGTACGAGACACCCAGTAC. Combining the CDR3 with reference TRBV3 and TRBJ2-5 gives the whole variable domain GPKVLQIPSHQIIDMGQMVTLNCDPVSNHLYFYWYKQILGQQMEFLVNFYNGKVMEKSKLFKDQFSVERPDGSYFTLKIQPTALEDSAVYFCASSHRVRDTQYFGPGTRLLVL.

Of note for this clone: The listed genes are named as in mouse. The read ends 1 residue before the CDR3 terminus; that terminus is restored from the germline J gene. V and J are TRBV1 and TRBJ2-5, with TRBD1 identical over 11 bases. V trimming: 0 bases; J trimming: 5 bases; junction bases outside the gene matches: 1. Germline V CDR1 and CDR2: NSQYPW, LRSPGD (reference sequence). This CDR3 is 15 amino acids long. CDR3 DNA (partial): TGCACCTGCAGTGCAGAAGGGACAGGGGGAGACACCCAGTAC. Translation gives CTCSAEGTGGDTQY. The entire CDR3 is CTCSAEGTGGDTQYF.

This clone was recorded a few times. These gene names are mouse names. The missing CDR3 end, 1 residue past where the read stops, is filled in from the germline J gene. The chain couples TRBV19 to TRBJ2-7, with D hard to call. Trimming took 1 base from V and 4 from J, leaving 6 bases between them. This CDR3 is 12 amino acids long. Germline CDR1 FNHDT, CDR2 SITEND (reference sequence). CDR3 residues: CASSINRYEQYF. The DNA read from the CDR3 is TGTGCCAGCAGTATAAACAGATATGAACAGTAC.

Concerning this clone: Genes here carry mouse names. The read finishes 1 residue shy of the CDR3 end, and the germline J gene is used to complete it. J is TRBJ2-5 and V is TRBV5, with a possible D match to TRBD2 (6 bases). Germline loops: CDR1 LGHNA, CDR2 YNLKQL (reference sequence). Deletions cut 4 bases from V and 1 base from J, with 6 bases between. This CDR3 has 13 residues. The CDR3 spells CASSLGDQDTQYF. The part of the CDR3 DNA that was read is TGTGCCAGCAGCCTGGGGGACCAAGACACCCAGTAC.

On this clone: The gene symbols are mouse symbols. Read sequence stops 1 residue before the CDR3 end, and the germline J gene provides the missing end. The chain employs TRBV2 and TRBJ1-1, with D unclear. Germline-derived CDR1 and CDR2 are LGHNA and YSYQKL. V lost 0 bases and J 10 bases, leaving 3 bases between the germline ends. This CDR3 is built from 10 residues. The CDR3 DNA, read in part, is TGTGCCAGCAGCCAAGATGGAGTCTTC. This codes for CASSQDGVF. The whole CDR3 sequence reads CASSQDGVFF.

A remark on this clone: Gene names follow the mouse nomenclature. The sequence runs out 1 residue before the end of the CDR3; the remainder is reconstructed from the germline J gene. V gene TRBV12-1 combines with J gene TRBJ2-7; D remains unclear. The CDR3 totals 13 residues. Germline V lookup: CDR1 SGHSN, CDR2 HYEKVE. Trimming pared 0 bases from V and 4 bases from J, leaving 9 bases between. The sequenced CDR3 bases are TGTGCCAGCTCTCTCGAGACTCCTTATGAACAGTAC. Protein sequence: CASSLETPYEQY. The whole CDR3 region reads CASSLETPYEQYF.

Remarks on this clone: Germline and genes: mouse. The observed sequence ends 1 residue before the CDR3 terminus, with the missing tail filled in from the germline J gene. The chain joins TRBV16 to TRBJ2-4; D is possibly TRBD1 (6 bases). This CDR3 is built from 13 residues. V dropped 5 bases and J dropped 1 base, with 7 bases sitting between them. The germline V gene encodes CDR1 SGHSA and CDR2 FRNQAP. CDR3 protein: CASSQGRQNTLYF. CDR3 DNA (partial): TGTGCAAGCAGCCAGGGGCGTCAAAACACCTTGTAC.

On this clone: Gene names are mouse gene names. With the read ending 1 residue before the CDR3 end, the germline J gene is used to fill in that end. This chain uses TRBV3 with TRBJ2-3; D is perhaps TRBD1 or TRBD2 (6 bases each). In germline, CDR1 is SNHLY, CDR2 FYNGKV (reference sequence). The CDR3 totals 15 residues. V lost 1 base to trimming and J lost 2 bases, with 10 bases between them. CDR3 sequence: CASSLEAGAAETLYF. CDR3 bases read: TGTGCCAGCAGCTTAGAGGCGGGGGCTGCAGAAACGCTGTAT.

A word on this clone: The genes and germline here are from mouse. Read coverage stops 1 residue before the CDR3 terminus; the germline J gene supplies the remainder. V gene TRBV29 combines with J gene TRBJ1-1, with D possibly being TRBD1 (5 bases). The CDR3 covers 14 residues. Germline V gene data show CDR1 as MSHET and CDR2 as SYDVDS. The V end lost 5 bases, the J end lost 0 bases, and 10 bases lay between the germline ends. The CDR3 DNA, read in part, is TGTGCTAGCAGTCCCGGGACTACAAACACAGAAGTCTTC. Its translation: CASSPGTTNTEVF. The whole CDR3 protein reads CASSPGTTNTEVFF.

Notes on this clone: The gene names given are mouse names. The read ends 1 residue shy of where the CDR3 ends; the end is completed using the germline J gene. V usage is TRBV26 and J usage is TRBJ2-1, with D tentatively TRBD2 (5 bases). There are 13 residues in the CDR3. With 1 base removed from V and 4 bases from J, the gap between germline ends came to 5 bases. The germline gives CDR1 KGHPV, CDR2 FQNQEV (reference sequence). This CDR3 reads CASSLLGYAEQFF. CDR3 DNA (partial): TGTGCCAGCAGTCTGTTGGGGTATGCTGAGCAGTTC. The whole variable domain, filled in from reference TRBV26 and TRBJ2-1, reads NSKVIQTPRYLVKGQGQKAKMRCIPEKGHPVVFWYQQNKNNEFKFLINFQNQEVLQQIDMTEKRFSAECPSNSPCSLEIQSSEAGDSALYLCASSLLGYAEQFFGPGTRLTVL.

This clone was detected a few times. These gene names are mouse names. The read ends 1 residue early relative to the CDR3; the germline J gene fills the gap. This chain uses TRBV3 with TRBJ2-7, with 11 nucleotides matching TRBD2. This CDR3 region has 14 residues. Per the germline V gene, CDR1 is SNHLY and CDR2 is FYNGKV (reference sequence). V was pared by 5 bases and J by 4 bases, with 4 bases of the junction left unmatched. The CDR3 sequence: CASSPRLGGYEQYF. The covered CDR3 bases are TGTGCCAGCAGCCCGAGACTGGGGGGGTATGAACAGTAC.

This clone was recorded a few times. These gene names are mouse names. The DNA ends 1 residue before the CDR3 does, and the rest of the CDR3 is filled in from the germline J gene. V is TRBV13-3 and J is TRBJ2-7; D possibly uses TRBD1 or TRBD2 (6 bases each). CDR3 length: 14 residues. Per the germline V gene, CDR1 is NNHDY and CDR2 is SYVADS. V lost 2 bases, J lost 0 bases, and 9 bases lay in between. Partial CDR3 DNA: TGTGCCAGCAGTGAAGGGGGGAGCTCCTATGAACAGTAC. Translating gives CASSEGGSSYEQY. The full CDR3 sequence reads CASSEGGSSYEQYF.

On this clone: Gene names are the mouse ones. The CDR3 end is not reached by the read, which stops 1 residue before it; the germline J gene fills it in. The rearrangement uses TRBV3 and TRBJ2-7; 7 nucleotides match TRBD1. CDR1 is SNHLY and CDR2 is FYNGKV in the germline V gene (reference sequence). The CDR3 spans 13 residues. The V gene end was trimmed by 5 bases and the J gene end by 4 bases; junction bases not matched to a gene: 5. The CDR3 DNA, read in part, is TGTGCCAGCAGCCCGCCGGGACAGTATGAACAGTAC. The encoded protein is CASSPPGQYEQY. The full CDR3 is CASSPPGQYEQYF.

Only a few counts were recorded for this clone. Germline and genes: mouse. With the read ending 1 residue before the CDR3 end, the germline J gene is used to fill in that end. V and J are TRBV19 and TRBJ2-7, with 8 bases identical to TRBD2. Germline V CDR1 and CDR2: FNHDT, SITEND (reference sequence). The CDR3 totals 15 residues. V lost 2 bases to trimming and J lost 0 bases; unmatched junction nucleotides: 4. The CDR3 protein is CASSIHWGSSYEQYF. CDR3 DNA, as far as it was read: TGTGCCAGCAGTATTCACTGGGGGAGCTCCTATGAACAGTAC.

Concerning this clone itself: Genes here carry mouse names. The read ends 1 residue shy of where the CDR3 ends; the end is completed using the germline J gene. J is TRBJ1-1 and V is TRBV3; the D is unclear. This CDR3 spans 11 amino acids. Germline lookup yields CDR1 SNHLY and CDR2 FYNGKV (reference sequence). Trimming left V 4 bases short and J 5 bases short, with 5 bases between. CDR3 amino acids: CASSSGTEVFF. The CDR3 DNA, read in part, is TGTGCCAGCAGCTCCGGGACAGAAGTCTTC.

About this clone: Here the gene names and germline are mouse. The CDR3 is cut off 1 residue early in the read; its end comes from the germline J gene. The chain couples TRBV2 to TRBJ1-6; D uncertain. TRBJ1-6 is known as an ORF, though its function is uncertain. This CDR3 contains 13 residues. Trimming left V 0 bases short and J 7 bases short, with 4 bases between. Germline-derived CDR1 and CDR2 are LGHNA and YSYQKL. CDR3 DNA, as far as it was read: TGTGCCAGCAGCCAAGAGGGAAATTCGCCCCTCTAC. It yields the protein CASSQEGNSPLY. In full, the CDR3 reads CASSQEGNSPLYF.

About this clone: Mouse germline and gene names are used. The observed sequence ends 1 residue before the CDR3 terminus, with the missing tail filled in from the germline J gene. The chain has TRBV1 and TRBJ1-4; maybe TRBD1 (5 bases). Germline-derived CDR1 and CDR2 are NSQYPW and LRSPGD (reference sequence). This CDR3 is built from 14 residues. Trimming pared 4 bases from V and 5 bases from J, leaving 11 bases between. The covered CDR3 bases are TGCACCTGCAGTGACGGGACTCCTAACGAAAGATTATTT. Translated: CTCSDGTPNERLF. Given in full, the CDR3 is CTCSDGTPNERLFF.